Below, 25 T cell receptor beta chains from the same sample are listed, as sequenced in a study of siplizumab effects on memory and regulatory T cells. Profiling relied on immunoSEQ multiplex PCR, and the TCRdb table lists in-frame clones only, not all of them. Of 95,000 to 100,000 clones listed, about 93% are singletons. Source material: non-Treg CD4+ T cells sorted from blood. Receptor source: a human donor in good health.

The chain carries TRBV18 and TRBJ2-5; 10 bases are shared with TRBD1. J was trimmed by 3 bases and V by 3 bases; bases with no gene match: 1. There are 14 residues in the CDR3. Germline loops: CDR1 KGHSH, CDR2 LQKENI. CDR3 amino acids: CASSPGQGEETQYF. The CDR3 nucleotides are TGTGCCAGCTCACCTGGACAGGGGGAAGAGACCCAGTACTTC.

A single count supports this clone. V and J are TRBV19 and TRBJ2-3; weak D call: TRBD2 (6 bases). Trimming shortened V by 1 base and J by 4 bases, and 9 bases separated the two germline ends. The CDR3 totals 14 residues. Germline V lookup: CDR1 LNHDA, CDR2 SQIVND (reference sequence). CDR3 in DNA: TGTGCCAGTAGTATAGCGGGAGTGGCAGATACGCAGTATTTT. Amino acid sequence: CASSIAGVADTQYF.

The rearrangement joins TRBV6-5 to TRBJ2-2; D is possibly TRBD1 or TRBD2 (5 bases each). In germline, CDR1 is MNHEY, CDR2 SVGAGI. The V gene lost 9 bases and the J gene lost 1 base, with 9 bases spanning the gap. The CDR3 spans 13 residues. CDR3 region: CASTGQNTGELFF. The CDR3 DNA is TGTGCCAGTACGGGGCAGAACACCGGGGAGCTGTTTTTT.

This CDR3 is CASSLMAGQAFF. The CDR3 DNA sequence: TGTGCCAGCAGTTTAATGGCGGGACAAGCTTTCTTT. The chain links TRBV28 to TRBJ1-1; tentative D call: TRBD1 (5 bases). Germline V gene data show CDR1 as MDHEN and CDR2 as SYDVKM. This CDR3 contains 12 residues. The V end was cut by 2 bases, the J end by 9 bases, with 10 bases between. Filled out from reference TRBV28 and TRBJ1-1, the complete variable domain reads DVKVTQSSRYLVKRTGEKVFLECVQDMDHENMFWYRQDPGLGLRLIYFSYDVKMKEKGDIPEGYSVSREKKERFSLILESASTNQTSMYLCASSLMAGQAFFGQGTRLTVV.

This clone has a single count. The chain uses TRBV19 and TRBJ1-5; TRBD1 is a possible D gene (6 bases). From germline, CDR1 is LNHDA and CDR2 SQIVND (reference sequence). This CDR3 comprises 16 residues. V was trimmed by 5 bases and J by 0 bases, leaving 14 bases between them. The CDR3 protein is CASSSRGKYSNQPQHF. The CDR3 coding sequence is TGTGCCAGTAGTTCAAGGGGGAAATATAGCAATCAGCCCCAGCATTTT.

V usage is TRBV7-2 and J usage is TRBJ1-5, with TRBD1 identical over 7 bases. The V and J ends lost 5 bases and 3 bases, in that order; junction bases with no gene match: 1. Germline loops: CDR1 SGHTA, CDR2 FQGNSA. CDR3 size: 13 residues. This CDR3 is CASSDRVNQPQHF. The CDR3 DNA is TGTGCCAGCAGCGACAGGGTCAATCAGCCCCAGCATTTT.

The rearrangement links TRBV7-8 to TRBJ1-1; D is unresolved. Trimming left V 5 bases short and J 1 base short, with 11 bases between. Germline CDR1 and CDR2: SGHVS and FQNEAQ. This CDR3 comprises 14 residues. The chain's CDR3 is CASSPREGNTEAFF. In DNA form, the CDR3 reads TGTGCCAGCAGCCCCAGAGAGGGGAACACTGAAGCTTTCTTT.

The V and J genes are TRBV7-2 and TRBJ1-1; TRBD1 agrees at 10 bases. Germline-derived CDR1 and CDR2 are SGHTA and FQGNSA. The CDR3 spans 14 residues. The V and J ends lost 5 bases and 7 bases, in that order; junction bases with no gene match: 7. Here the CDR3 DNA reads TGTGCCAGCAGCCGGATGACAGGGGGCCTTGAAGCTTTCTTT. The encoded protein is CASSRMTGGLEAFF.

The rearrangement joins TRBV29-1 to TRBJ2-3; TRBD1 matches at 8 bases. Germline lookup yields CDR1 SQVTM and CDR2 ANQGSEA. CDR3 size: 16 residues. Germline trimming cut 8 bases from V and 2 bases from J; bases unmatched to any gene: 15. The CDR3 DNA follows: TGCAGCACAACGGACAGGGCCTTTAAGAACACAGATACGCAGTATTTT. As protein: CSTTDRAFKNTDTQYF.

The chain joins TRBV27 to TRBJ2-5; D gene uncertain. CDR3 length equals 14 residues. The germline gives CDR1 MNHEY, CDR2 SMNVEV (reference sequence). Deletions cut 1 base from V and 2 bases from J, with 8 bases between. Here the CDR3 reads CASSLFGLQETQYF. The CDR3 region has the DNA TGTGCCAGCAGTTTATTTGGGCTACAAGAGACCCAGTACTTC.

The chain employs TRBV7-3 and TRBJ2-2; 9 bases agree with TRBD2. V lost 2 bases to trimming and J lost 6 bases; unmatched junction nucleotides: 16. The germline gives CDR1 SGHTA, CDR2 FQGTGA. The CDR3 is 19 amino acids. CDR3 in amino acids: CASSLSPAAIAGEAGELFF. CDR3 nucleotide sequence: TGTGCCAGCAGCTTATCCCCCGCGGCCATAGCGGGAGAGGCCGGGGAGCTGTTTTTT. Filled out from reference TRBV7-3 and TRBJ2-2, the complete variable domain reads GAGVSQTPSNKVTEKGKYVELRCDPISGHTALYWYRQSLGQGPEFLIYFQGTGAADDSGLPNDRFFAVRPEGSVSTLKIQRTERGDSAVYLCASSLSPAAIAGEAGELFFGEGSRLTVL.

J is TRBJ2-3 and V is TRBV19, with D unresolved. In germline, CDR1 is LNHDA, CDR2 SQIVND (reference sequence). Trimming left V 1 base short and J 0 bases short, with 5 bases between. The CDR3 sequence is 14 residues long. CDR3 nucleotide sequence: TGTGCCAGTAGTATAGCTGCCAGCACAGATACGCAGTATTTT. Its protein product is CASSIAASTDTQYF.

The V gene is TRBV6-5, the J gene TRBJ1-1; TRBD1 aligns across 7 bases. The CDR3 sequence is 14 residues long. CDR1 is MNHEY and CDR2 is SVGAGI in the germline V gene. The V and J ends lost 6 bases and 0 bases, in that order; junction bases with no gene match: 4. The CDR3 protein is CASSSGQMNTEAFF. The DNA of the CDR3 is TGTGCCAGCAGCTCGGGACAGATGAACACTGAAGCTTTCTTT.

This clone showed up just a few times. CDR3 residues: CASSPPVGEQYF. The DNA of the CDR3 is TGTGCCAGCAGCCCCCCGGTGGGAGAGCAGTACTTC. The chain joins TRBV5-4 to TRBJ2-7; no definite D call. The CDR3 extends over 12 amino acids. Per the germline V gene, CDR1 is SGHNT and CDR2 is YYREEE (reference sequence). V lost 4 bases, J lost 7 bases, and 12 bases lay in between.

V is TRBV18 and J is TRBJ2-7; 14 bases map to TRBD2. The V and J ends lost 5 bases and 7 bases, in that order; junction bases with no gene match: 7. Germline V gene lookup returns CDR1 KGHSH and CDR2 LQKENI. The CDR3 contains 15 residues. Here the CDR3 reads CASSATSGRAGEQYF. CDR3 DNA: TGTGCCAGCTCAGCGACTAGCGGGAGGGCTGGGGAGCAGTACTTC. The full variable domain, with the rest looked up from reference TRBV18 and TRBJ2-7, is NAGVMQNPRHLVRRRGQEARLRCSPMKGHSHVYWYRQLPEEGLKFMVYLQKENIIDESGMPKERFSAEFPKEGPSILRIQQVVRGDSAAYFCASSATSGRAGEQYFGPGTRLTVT.

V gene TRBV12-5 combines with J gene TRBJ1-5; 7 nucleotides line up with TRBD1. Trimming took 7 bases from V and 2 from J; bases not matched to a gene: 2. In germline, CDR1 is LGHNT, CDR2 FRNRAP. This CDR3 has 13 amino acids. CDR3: CASVTGGNQPQHF. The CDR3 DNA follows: TGTGCTAGTGTTACAGGGGGCAATCAGCCCCAGCATTTT.

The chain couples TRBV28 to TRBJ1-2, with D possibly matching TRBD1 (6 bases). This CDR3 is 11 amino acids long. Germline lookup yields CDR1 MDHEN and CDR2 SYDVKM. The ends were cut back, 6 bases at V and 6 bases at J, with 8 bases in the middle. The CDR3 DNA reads TGTGCCAGCAGCTACAGGGATGGCTACACCTTC. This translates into CASSYRDGYTF.

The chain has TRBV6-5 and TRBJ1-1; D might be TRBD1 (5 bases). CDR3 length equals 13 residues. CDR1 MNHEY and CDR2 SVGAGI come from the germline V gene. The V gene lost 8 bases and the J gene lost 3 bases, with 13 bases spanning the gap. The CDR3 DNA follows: TGTGCCAGCGGGTTCGGGGGGTACACTGAAGCTTTCTTT. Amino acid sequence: CASGFGGYTEAFF.

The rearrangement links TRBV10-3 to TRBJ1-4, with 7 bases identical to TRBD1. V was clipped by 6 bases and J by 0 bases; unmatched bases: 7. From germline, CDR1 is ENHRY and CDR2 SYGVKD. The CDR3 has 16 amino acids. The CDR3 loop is CAIRGDRAATNEKLFF. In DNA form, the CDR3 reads TGTGCCATCAGAGGAGACAGGGCCGCAACTAATGAAAAACTGTTTTTT.

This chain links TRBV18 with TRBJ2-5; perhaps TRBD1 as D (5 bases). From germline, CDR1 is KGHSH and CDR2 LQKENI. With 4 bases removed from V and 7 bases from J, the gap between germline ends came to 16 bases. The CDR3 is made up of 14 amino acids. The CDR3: CASSQRIDQGTQYF. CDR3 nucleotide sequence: TGTGCCAGCTCACAGAGGATAGATCAGGGGACCCAGTACTTC.

The CDR3 DNA follows: TGTGCCTGGAGTGTACAGTCCCATGAAAAACTGTTTTTT. Protein product: CAWSVQSHEKLFF. J is TRBJ1-4 and V is TRBV30; no clear D. This CDR3 region has 13 residues. V shed 0 bases and J shed 6 bases, with 8 bases lying between them. CDR1 GTSNPN and CDR2 SVGIG come from the germline V gene (reference sequence).

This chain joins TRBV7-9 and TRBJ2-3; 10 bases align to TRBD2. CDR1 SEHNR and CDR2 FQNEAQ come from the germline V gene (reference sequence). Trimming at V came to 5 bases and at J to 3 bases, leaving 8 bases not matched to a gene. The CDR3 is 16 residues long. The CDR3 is CASSPPLAGVTDTQYF. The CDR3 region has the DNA TGTGCCAGCAGCCCGCCTCTAGCGGGAGTAACAGATACGCAGTATTTT.

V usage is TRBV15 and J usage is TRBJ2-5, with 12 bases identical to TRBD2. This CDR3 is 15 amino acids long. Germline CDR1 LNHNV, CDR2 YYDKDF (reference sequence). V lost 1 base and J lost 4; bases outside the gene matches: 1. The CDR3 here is CATSRGLAGAETQYF. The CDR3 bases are TGTGCCACCAGCAGAGGACTAGCGGGAGCAGAGACCCAGTACTTC.

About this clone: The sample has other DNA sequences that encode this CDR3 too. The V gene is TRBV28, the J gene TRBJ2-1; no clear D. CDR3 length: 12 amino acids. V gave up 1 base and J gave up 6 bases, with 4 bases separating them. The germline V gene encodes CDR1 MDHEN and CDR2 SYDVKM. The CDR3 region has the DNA TGTGCCAGCAGTTTATTCGGCAATGAGCAGTTCTTC. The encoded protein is CASSLFGNEQFF.

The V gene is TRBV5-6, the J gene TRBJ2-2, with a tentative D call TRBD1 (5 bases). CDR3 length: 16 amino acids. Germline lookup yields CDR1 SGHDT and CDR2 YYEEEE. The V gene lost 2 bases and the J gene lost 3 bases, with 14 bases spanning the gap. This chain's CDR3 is CASSFLPGKDTGELFF. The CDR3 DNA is TGTGCCAGCAGCTTTTTGCCAGGGAAGGACACCGGGGAGCTGTTTTTT.